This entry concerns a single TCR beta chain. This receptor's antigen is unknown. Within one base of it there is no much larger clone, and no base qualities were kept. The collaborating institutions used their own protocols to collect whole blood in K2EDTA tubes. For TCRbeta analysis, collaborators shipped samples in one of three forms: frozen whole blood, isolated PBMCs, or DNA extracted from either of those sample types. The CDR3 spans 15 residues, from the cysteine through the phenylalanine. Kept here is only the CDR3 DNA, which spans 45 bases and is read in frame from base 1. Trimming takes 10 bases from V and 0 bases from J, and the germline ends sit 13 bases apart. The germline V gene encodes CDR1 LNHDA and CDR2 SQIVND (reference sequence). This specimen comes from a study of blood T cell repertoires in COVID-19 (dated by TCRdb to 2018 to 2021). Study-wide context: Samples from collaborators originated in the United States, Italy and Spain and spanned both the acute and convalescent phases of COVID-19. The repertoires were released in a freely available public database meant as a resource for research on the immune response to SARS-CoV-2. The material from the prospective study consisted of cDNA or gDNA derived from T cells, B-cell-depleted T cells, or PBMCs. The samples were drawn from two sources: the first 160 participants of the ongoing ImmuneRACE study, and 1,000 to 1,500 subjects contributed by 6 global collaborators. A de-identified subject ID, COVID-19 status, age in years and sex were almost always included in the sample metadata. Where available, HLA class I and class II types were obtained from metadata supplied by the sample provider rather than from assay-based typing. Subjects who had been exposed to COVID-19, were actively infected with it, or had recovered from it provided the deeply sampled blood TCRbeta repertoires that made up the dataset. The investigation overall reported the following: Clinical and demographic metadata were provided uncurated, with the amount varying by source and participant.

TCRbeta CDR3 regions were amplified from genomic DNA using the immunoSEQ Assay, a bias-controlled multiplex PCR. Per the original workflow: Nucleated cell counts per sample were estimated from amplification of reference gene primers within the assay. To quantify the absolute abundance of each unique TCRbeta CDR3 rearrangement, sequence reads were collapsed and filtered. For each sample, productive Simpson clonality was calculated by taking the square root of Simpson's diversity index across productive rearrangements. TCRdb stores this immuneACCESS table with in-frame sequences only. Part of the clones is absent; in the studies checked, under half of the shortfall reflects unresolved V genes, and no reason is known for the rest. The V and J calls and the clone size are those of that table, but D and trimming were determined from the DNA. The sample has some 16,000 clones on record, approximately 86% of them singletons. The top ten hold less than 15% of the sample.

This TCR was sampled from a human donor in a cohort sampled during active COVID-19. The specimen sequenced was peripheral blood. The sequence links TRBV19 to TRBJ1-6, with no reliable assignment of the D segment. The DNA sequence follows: TGTGCCACTGGCGGGGAGAGCTCCTATAATTCACCCCTCCACTTT. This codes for CATGGESSYNSPLHF.